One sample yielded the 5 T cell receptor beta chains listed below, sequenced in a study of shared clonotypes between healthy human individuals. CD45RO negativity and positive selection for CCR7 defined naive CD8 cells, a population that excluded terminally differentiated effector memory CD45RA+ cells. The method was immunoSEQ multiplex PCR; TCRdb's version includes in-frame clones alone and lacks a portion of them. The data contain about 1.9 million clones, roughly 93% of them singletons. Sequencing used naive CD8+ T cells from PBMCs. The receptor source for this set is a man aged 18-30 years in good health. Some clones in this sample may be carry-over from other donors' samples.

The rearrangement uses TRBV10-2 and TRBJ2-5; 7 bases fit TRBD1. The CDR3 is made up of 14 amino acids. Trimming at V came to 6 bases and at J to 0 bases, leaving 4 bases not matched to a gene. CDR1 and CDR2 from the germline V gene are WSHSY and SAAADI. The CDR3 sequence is CASSWTGDQETQYF. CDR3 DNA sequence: TGCGCCAGCAGCTGGACAGGTGACCAAGAGACCCAGTACTTC.

For the CDR3, the DNA is TGTGCCAGCAGCGTAGGGATGGGGGGCTCCTACGAGCAGTACTTC. Translation gives CASSVGMGGSYEQYF. J is TRBJ2-7 and V is TRBV9; a weak D match, TRBD2 (6 bases). The CDR3 consists of 15 residues. Trimming took 0 bases from V and 0 from J, leaving 10 bases between them. CDR1 is SGDLS and CDR2 is YYNGEE in the germline V gene.

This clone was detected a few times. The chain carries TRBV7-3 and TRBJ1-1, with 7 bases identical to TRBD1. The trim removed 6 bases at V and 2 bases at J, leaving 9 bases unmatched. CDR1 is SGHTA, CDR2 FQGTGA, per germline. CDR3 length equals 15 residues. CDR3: CASSPEQGKNTEAFF. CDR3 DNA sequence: TGTGCCAGCAGTCCAGAACAGGGGAAAAACACTGAAGCTTTCTTT.

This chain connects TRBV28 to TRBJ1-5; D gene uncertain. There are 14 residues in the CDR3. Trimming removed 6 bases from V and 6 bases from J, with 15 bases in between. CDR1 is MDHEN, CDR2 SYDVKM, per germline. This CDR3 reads CASSILASSQPQHF. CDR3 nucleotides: TGTGCCAGCAGCATCCTGGCAAGTAGTCAGCCCCAGCATTTT.

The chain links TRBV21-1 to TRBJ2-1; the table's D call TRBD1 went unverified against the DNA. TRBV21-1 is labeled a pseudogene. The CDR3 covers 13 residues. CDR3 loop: CASSRGQHNEQFF. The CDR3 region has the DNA TGTGCCAGCAGCAGGGGACAGCACAATGAGCAGTTCTTC.